The 7 T cell receptor beta chains listed next were all sequenced from one sample in a study of T cell changes during pregnancy in multiple sclerosis. The repertoire was sequenced with immunoSEQ multiplex PCR; TCRdb's copy has only in-frame clones and lacks some. The sample consists of 25,000 to 35,000 clones, 88% of them appearing once. This specimen was CD8+ T cells from peripheral blood mononuclear cells, taken in the second trimester of pregnancy. Receptors were obtained from a female donor with multiple sclerosis, enrolled in a pregnancy study.

V usage is TRBV2 and J usage is TRBJ2-7; 7 bases align to TRBD2. Germline assignment: CDR1 SNHLY and CDR2 FYNNEI. The CDR3 sequence is 14 residues long. Germline trimming cut 4 bases from V and 4 bases from J; bases unmatched to any gene: 7. The CDR3 reads CASSGPGLLYEQYF. CDR3 bases: TGTGCCAGCAGTGGTCCGGGACTACTATACGAGCAGTACTTC.

The rearrangement links TRBV5-1 to TRBJ2-7, with 9 nucleotides matching TRBD1. Germline V gives CDR1 SGHRS, CDR2 YFSETQ. J was trimmed by 3 bases and V by 2 bases; bases with no gene match: 3. CDR3 length equals 14 residues. The CDR3 is CASSFDRGGYEQYF. CDR3 in DNA: TGCGCCAGCAGCTTCGACAGGGGGGGCTACGAGCAGTACTTC. The variable domain in full, completed from reference TRBV5-1 and TRBJ2-7, reads KAGVTQTPRYLIKTRGQQVTLSCSPISGHRSVSWYQQTPGQGLQFLFEYFSETQRNKGNFPGRFSGRQFSNSRSEMNVSTLELGDSALYLCASSFDRGGYEQYFGPGTRLTVT.

The J gene is TRBJ1-3, the V gene TRBV19; a possible D gene is TRBD1 (5 bases). Germline CDR1 is LNHDA and CDR2 is SQIVND (reference sequence). The CDR3 has 14 residues. V was pared by 5 bases and J by 2 bases, with 10 bases between. CDR3 in amino acids: CASSLREAGNTIYF. The CDR3 coding sequence is TGTGCCAGTAGTCTCAGGGAAGCTGGAAACACCATATATTTT.

This clone has just a few counts. The chain recombines TRBV28 with TRBJ2-7; no reliable D call. Trimming took off 1 base at V and 3 bases at J, with 10 bases between the two ends. Germline V CDR1 and CDR2: MDHEN, SYDVKM. The CDR3 covers 14 residues. The CDR3 spells CASSLYPPSYEQYF. Here the CDR3 DNA reads TGTGCCAGCAGTTTATACCCACCTAGCTACGAGCAGTACTTC.

This chain connects TRBV30 to TRBJ2-3; 10 nucleotides align to TRBD1. The germline V gene has CDR1 GTSNPN and CDR2 SVGIG (reference sequence). V shed 5 bases and J 4 bases; nucleotides not matched to a gene: 9. CDR3 length equals 15 residues. This CDR3 is CAWGDRGRLPDTQYF. CDR3 sequence (DNA): TGTGCCTGGGGCGACAGGGGGCGTCTCCCAGATACGCAGTATTTT.

The chain has TRBV4-1 and TRBJ2-1, with TRBD1 identical over 8 bases. The length of the CDR3 is 17 residues. V lost 0 bases to trimming and J lost 4 bases; unmatched junction nucleotides: 8. CDR1 is MGHRA and CDR2 is YSYEKL in the germline V gene. CDR3 loop: CASSQDRETGAYNEQFF. CDR3 nucleotides: TGCGCCAGCAGCCAAGATAGGGAGACAGGGGCGTACAATGAGCAGTTCTTC.

This chain uses TRBV5-1 with TRBJ1-2; 9 bases fit TRBD1. V trimming: 4 bases; J trimming: 4 bases; junction bases outside the gene matches: 11. Germline CDR1 is SGHRS and CDR2 is YFSETQ. This CDR3 comprises 16 residues. Here the CDR3 DNA reads TGCGCCAGCAGCCTGTATGGGACAGGGAACGGCTATGGCTACACCTTC. This translates into CASSLYGTGNGYGYTF.